One and the same sample provided the 6 T cell receptor beta chains below, sequenced in a study of blood T cell repertoires in COVID-19. The repertoire was sequenced with immunoSEQ multiplex PCR; TCRdb's copy has only in-frame clones and lacks some. The sample shows about 87,000 clones, 90% of them seen only once. Sequenced input: peripheral blood. All receptors derive from a man between 18 and 35 years old with COVID-19, enrolled during active disease.

This sequence joins TRBV21-1 and TRBJ2-7; the table's D call, TRBD1, has no DNA check behind it. TRBV21-1 constitutes a pseudogene. The CDR3 sequence is 19 residues long. CDR3 region: CASRSSGTGGKVTPYEQYF. For the CDR3, the DNA is TGTGCCAGCAGGAGTTCCGGGACAGGGGGCAAGGTTACCCCTTACGAGCAGTACTTC.

DNA of the CDR3: TGCGCCAGCATTTGCCAGGGGTGGGACACCGGGGAGCTGTTTTTT. Translating gives CASICQGWDTGELFF. The V gene is TRBV10-2, the J gene TRBJ2-2; the D gene is possibly TRBD1 (6 bases). The CDR3 is 15 residues long. The germline CDR1 and CDR2 sequences are WSHSY and SAAADI. V was pared by 7 bases and J by 3 bases, with 15 bases between.

This clone was detected a few times. The rearrangement joins TRBV30 to TRBJ1-1, with a tentative D call TRBD1 (5 bases). Germline CDR1 GTSNPN, CDR2 SVGIG (reference sequence). The CDR3 is 15 residues long. The V gene lost 1 base and the J gene lost 6 bases, with 18 bases spanning the gap. CDR3 coding DNA: TGTGCCTGGAGTGGGGGCCTGGAGATCGTAGCTGAAGCTTTCTTT. It specifies CAWSGGLEIVAEAFF.

The CDR3 loop reads CASSEKPGDTGELFF. The CDR3, as DNA: TGTGCCAGCAGTGAAAAGCCAGGGGACACCGGGGAGCTGTTTTTT. The V gene is TRBV6-1, the J gene TRBJ2-2; D is possibly TRBD1 (6 bases). The CDR3 consists of 15 residues. Germline CDR1 reads MNHNS; CDR2 reads SASEGT. V lost 2 bases to trimming and J lost 3 bases, with 10 bases between them.

This clone was seen a handful of times. The chain links TRBV11-1 to TRBJ2-7, with 11 bases identical to TRBD2. Losses at the gene ends were 4 bases for V and 3 bases for J; bases not matched to a gene: 5. The CDR3 consists of 15 residues. Germline CDR1 reads SGHAT; CDR2 reads FQDESV (reference sequence). CDR3 protein: CASSSTSGSFYEQYF. The CDR3 region has the DNA TGTGCCAGCAGCTCTACTAGCGGGAGTTTCTACGAGCAGTACTTC. Looking up the rest from reference TRBV11-1 and TRBJ2-7 gives the full variable domain: EAEVAQSPRYKITEKSQAVAFWCDPISGHATLYWYRQILGQGPELLVQFQDESVVDDSQLPKDRFSAERLKGVDSTLKIQPAELGDSAMYLCASSSTSGSFYEQYFGPGTRLTVT.

As to this clone: Sequence at one end of the junction differs from germline and may be a read error. The chain is built from TRBV6-2 or TRBV6-3 and TRBJ2-7; a weak D match, TRBD2 (6 bases). The CDR3 sequence is 15 residues long. In germline, CDR1 is MNHEY, CDR2 SVGEGT. DNA of the CDR3: TGTGCCAGCAGTTTATTTAACCGGGACTCCAACGAGCAGTACTTC. Residues: CASSLFNRDSNEQYF.